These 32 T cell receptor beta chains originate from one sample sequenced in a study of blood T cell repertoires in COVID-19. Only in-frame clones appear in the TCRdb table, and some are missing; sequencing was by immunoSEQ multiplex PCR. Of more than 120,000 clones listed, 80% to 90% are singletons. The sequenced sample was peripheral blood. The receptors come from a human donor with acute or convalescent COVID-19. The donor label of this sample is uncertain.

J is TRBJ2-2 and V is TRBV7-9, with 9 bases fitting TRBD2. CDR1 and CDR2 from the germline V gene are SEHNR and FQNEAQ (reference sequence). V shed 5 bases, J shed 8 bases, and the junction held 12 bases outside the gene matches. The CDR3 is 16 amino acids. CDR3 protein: CASSPASERGVGELFF. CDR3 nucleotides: TGTGCCAGCAGCCCGGCGTCGGAGCGGGGGGTAGGGGAGCTGTTTTTT.

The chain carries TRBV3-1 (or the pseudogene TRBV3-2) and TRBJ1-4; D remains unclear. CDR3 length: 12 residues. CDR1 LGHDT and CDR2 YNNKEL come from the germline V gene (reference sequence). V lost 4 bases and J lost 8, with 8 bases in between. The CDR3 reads CASSRIQEKLFF. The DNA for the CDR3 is TGTGCCAGCAGCCGCATCCAGGAAAAACTGTTTTTT.

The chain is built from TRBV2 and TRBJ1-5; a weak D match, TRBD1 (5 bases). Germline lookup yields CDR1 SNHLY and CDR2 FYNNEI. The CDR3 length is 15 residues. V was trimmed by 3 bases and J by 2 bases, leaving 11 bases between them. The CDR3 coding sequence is TGTGCCAGCAGTGAGGGGGGACCCGGCAATCAGCCCCAGCATTTT. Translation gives CASSEGGPGNQPQHF.

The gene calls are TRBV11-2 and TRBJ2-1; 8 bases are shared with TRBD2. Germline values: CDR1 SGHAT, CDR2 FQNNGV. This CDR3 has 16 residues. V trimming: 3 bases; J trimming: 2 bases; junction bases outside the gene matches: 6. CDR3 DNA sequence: TGTGCCAGCAGCTTGGGCAGCGGGAGTACCTACAATGAGCAGTTCTTC. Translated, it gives CASSLGSGSTYNEQFF.

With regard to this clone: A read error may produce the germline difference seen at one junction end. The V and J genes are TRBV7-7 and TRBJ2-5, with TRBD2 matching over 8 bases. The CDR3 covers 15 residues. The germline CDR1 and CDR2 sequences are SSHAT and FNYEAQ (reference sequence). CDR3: CASSLGIAGTETQYF. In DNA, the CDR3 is TGTGCTAGCAGCTTAGGTATAGCGGGGACGGAGACCCAGTACTTC. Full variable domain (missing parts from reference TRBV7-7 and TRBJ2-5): GAGVSQSPRYKVTKRGQDVTLRCDPISSHATLYWYQQALGQGPEFLTYFNYEAQPDKSGLPSDRFSAERPEGSISTLTIQRTEQRDSAMYRCASSLGIAGTETQYFGPGTRLLVL.

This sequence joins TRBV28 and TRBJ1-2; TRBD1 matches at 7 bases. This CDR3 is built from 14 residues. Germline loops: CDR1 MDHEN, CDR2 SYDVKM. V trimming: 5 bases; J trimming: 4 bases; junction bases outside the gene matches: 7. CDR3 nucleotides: TGTGCCAGCAGTCATACGACAGGGCCCTATGGCTACACCTTC. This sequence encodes CASSHTTGPYGYTF.

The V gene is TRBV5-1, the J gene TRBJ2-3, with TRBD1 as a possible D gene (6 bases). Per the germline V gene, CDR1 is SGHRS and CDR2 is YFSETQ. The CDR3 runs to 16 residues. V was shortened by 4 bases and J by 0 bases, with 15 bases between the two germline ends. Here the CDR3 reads CASSPRDTPSTDTQYF. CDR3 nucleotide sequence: TGCGCCAGCAGCCCAAGGGACACCCCAAGCACAGATACGCAGTATTTT. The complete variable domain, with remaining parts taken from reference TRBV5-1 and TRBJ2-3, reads KAGVTQTPRYLIKTRGQQVTLSCSPISGHRSVSWYQQTPGQGLQFLFEYFSETQRNKGNFPGRFSGRQFSNSRSEMNVSTLELGDSALYLCASSPRDTPSTDTQYFGPGTRLTVL.

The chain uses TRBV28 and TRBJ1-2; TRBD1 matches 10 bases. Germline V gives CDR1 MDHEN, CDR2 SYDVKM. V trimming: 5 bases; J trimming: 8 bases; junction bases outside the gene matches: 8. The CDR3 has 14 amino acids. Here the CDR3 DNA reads TGTGCCAGCAGTCTCGAGACAGGGGGCCAGGGCTACACCTTC. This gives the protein CASSLETGGQGYTF.

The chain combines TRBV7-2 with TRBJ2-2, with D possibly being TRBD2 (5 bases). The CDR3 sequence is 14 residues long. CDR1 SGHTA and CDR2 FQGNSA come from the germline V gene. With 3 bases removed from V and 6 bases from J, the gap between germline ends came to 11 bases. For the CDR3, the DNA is TGTGCCAGCAGCTTCAGCGGAAGCGCCGGGGAGCTGTTTTTT. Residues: CASSFSGSAGELFF. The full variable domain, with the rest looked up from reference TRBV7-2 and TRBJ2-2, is GAGVSQSPSNKVTEKGKDVELRCDPISGHTALYWYRQSLGQGLEFLIYFQGNSAPDKSGLPSDRFSAERTGGSVSTLTIQRTQQEDSAVYLCASSFSGSAGELFFGEGSRLTVL.

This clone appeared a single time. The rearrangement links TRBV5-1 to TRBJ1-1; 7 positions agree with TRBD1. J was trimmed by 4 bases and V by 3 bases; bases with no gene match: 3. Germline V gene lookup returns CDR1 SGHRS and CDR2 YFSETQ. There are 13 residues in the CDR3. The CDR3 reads CASSSPGGTEAFF. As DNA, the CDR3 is TGCGCCAGCAGCTCTCCAGGGGGCACTGAAGCTTTCTTT.

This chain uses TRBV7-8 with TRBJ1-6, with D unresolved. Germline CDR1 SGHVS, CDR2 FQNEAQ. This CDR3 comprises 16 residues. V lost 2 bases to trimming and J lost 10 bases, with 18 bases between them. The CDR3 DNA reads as TGTGCCAGCAGCTTAATGTCCCCGGGCGGGGAATCACCCCTCCACTTT. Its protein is CASSLMSPGGESPLHF.

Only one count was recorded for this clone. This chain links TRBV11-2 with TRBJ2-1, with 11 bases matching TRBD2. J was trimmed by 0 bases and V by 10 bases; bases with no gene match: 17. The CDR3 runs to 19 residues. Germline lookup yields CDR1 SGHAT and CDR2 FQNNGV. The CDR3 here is CATIAGGKREFSSYNEQFF. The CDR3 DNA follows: TGTGCCACCATAGCGGGAGGGAAAAGAGAGTTTAGCTCCTACAATGAGCAGTTCTTC.

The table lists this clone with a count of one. The CDR3 bases are TGTGCCAGCAGTTTGGTCGGAGCCGGACAGGCCTGGGGATTCTCCTACGAGCAGTACTTC. Its protein product is CASSLVGAGQAWGFSYEQYF. The chain employs TRBV28 and TRBJ2-7; TRBD1 aligns across 7 bases. The CDR3 is 20 residues long. V trimming: 3 bases; J trimming: 0 bases; junction bases outside the gene matches: 20. Germline-derived CDR1 and CDR2 are MDHEN and SYDVKM.

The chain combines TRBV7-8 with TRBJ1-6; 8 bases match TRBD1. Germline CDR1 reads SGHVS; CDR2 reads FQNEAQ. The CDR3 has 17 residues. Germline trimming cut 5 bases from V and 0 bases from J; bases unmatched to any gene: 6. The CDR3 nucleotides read TGTGCCAGCAGCGCAAACAGGGGGAGCTCCTATAATTCACCCCTCCACTTT. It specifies CASSANRGSSYNSPLHF.

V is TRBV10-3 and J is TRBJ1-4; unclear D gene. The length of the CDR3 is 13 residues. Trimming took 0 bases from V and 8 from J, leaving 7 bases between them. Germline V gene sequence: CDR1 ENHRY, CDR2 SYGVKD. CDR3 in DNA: TGTGCCATCAGTGAGTCGCGGGGAGAAAAACTGTTTTTT. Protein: CAISESRGEKLFF.

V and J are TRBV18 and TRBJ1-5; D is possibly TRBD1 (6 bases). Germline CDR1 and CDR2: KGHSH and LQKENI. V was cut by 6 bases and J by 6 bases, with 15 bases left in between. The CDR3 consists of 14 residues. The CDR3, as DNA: TGTGCCAGCTCCCCCGGGGGGCTTGGTCAGCCCCAGCATTTT. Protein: CASSPGGLGQPQHF. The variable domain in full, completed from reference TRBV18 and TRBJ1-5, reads NAGVMQNPRHLVRRRGQEARLRCSPMKGHSHVYWYRQLPEEGLKFMVYLQKENIIDESGMPKERFSAEFPKEGPSILRIQQVVRGDSAAYFCASSPGGLGQPQHFGDGTRLSIL.

The CDR3 here is CASSPGTGGNTEAFF. The CDR3 coding sequence is TGCGCCAGCAGCCCCGGGACAGGGGGAAACACTGAAGCTTTCTTT. The chain carries TRBV5-1 and TRBJ1-1; 11 bases align to TRBD1. With 4 bases clipped from V and 2 bases from J, the junction kept 4 bases outside the gene matches. The length of the CDR3 is 15 residues. Germline V gene sequence: CDR1 SGHRS, CDR2 YFSETQ.

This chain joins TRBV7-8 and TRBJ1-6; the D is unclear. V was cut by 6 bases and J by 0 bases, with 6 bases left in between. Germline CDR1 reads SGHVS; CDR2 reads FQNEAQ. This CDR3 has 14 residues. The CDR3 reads CASRFSSYNSPLHF. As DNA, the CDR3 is TGTGCCAGCAGGTTTAGCTCCTATAATTCACCCCTCCACTTT. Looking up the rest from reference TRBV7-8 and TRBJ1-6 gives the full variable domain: GAGVSQSPRYKVAKRGQDVALRCDPISGHVSLFWYQQALGQGPEFLTYFQNEAQLDKSGLPSDRFFAERPEGSVSTLKIQRTQQEDSAVYLCASRFSSYNSPLHFGNGTRLTVT.

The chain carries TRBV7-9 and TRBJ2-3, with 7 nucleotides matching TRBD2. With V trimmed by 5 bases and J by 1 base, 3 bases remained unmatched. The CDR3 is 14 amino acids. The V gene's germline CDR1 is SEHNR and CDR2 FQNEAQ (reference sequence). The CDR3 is CASSLTSGTDTQYF. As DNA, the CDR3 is TGTGCCAGCAGCCTTACTAGCGGCACAGATACGCAGTATTTT.

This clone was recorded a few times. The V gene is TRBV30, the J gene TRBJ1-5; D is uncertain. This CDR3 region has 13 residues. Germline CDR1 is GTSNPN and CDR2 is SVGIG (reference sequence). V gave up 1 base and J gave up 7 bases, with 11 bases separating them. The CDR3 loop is CAWSGEGYQPQHF. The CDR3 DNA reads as TGTGCCTGGAGTGGGGAGGGATACCAGCCCCAGCATTTT.

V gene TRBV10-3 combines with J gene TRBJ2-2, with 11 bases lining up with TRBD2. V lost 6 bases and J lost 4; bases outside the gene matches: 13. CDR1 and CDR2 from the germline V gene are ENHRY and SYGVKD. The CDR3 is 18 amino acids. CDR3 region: CAIRRVASGGSSTGELFF. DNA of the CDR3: TGTGCCATCAGAAGGGTGGCTAGCGGGGGGTCTAGCACCGGGGAGCTGTTTTTT.

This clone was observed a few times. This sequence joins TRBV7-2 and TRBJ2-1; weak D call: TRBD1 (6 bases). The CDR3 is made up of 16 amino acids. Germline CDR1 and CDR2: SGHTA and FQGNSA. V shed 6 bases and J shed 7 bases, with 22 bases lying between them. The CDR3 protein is CASRPSLGGSANEQFF. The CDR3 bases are TGTGCCAGCAGACCAAGCTTAGGGGGTTCTGCTAATGAGCAGTTCTTC. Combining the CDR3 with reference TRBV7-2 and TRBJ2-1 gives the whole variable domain GAGVSQSPSNKVTEKGKDVELRCDPISGHTALYWYRQSLGQGLEFLIYFQGNSAPDKSGLPSDRFSAERTGGSVSTLTIQRTQQEDSAVYLCASRPSLGGSANEQFFGPGTRLTVL.

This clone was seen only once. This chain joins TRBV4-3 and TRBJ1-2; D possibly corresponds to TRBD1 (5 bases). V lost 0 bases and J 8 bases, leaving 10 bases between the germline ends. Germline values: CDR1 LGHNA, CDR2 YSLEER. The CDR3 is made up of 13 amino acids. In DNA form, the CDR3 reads TGCGCCAGCAGCCAAGAGGCAGGGCGAGGCTACACCTTC. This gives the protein CASSQEAGRGYTF.

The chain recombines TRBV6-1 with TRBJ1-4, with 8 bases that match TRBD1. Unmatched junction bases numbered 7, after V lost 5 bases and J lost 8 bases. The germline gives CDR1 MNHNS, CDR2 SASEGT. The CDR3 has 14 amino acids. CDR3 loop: CASSFTGGGEKLFF. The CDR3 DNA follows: TGTGCCAGCAGTTTCACAGGGGGTGGGGAAAAACTGTTTTTT.

CDR3 DNA sequence: TGTGCCAGCTCATCAGGGGGACAGAGGAACACTGAAGCTTTCTTT. Translated, it gives CASSSGGQRNTEAFF. This chain links TRBV18 with TRBJ1-1; 7 nucleotides agree with TRBD1. From germline, CDR1 is KGHSH and CDR2 LQKENI. Losses at the gene ends were 5 bases for V and 1 base for J; bases not matched to a gene: 7. The CDR3 covers 15 residues. The whole variable domain, remainder taken from reference TRBV18 and TRBJ1-1, is NAGVMQNPRHLVRRRGQEARLRCSPMKGHSHVYWYRQLPEEGLKFMVYLQKENIIDESGMPKERFSAEFPKEGPSILRIQQVVRGDSAAYFCASSSGGQRNTEAFFGQGTRLTVV.

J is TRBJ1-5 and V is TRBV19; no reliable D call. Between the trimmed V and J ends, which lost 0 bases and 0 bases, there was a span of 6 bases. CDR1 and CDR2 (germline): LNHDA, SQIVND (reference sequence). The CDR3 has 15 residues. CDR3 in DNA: TGTGCCAGTAGTATAGACGAGTATAGCAATCAGCCCCAGCATTTT. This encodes CASSIDEYSNQPQHF.

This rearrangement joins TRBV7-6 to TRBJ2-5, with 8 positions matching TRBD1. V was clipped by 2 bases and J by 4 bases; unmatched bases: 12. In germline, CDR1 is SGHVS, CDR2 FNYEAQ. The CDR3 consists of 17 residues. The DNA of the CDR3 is TGTGCCAGCAGCTTAACCCCACGACAGGGGTTGGGAGAGACCCAGTACTTC. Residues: CASSLTPRQGLGETQYF.

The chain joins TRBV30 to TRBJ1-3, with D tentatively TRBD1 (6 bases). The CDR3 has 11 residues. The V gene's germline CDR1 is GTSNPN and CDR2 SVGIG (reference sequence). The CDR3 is CAIRQARTIYF. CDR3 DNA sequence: TGTGCGATCCGACAGGCCCGCACCATATATTTT.

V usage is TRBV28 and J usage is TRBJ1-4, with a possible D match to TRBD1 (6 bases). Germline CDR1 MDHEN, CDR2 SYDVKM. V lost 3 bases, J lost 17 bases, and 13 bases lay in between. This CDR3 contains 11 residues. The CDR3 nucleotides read TGTGCCAGCAGTTTCCAGGGGATTCCATTTTTT. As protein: CASSFQGIPFF.

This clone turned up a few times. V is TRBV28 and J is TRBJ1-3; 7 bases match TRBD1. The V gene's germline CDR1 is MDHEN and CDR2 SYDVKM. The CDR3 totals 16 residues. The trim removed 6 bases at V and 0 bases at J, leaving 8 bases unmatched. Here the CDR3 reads CASSRRQGHSGNTIYF. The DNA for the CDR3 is TGTGCCAGCAGCCGGCGACAGGGCCACTCTGGAAACACCATATATTTT.

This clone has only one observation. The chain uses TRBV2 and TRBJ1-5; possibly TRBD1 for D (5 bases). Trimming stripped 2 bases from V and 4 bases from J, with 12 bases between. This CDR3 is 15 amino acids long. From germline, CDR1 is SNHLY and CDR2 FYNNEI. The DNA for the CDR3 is TGTGCCAGCAGTGAAAGGGGAGGGCCTAATCAGCCCCAGCATTTT. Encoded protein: CASSERGGPNQPQHF.

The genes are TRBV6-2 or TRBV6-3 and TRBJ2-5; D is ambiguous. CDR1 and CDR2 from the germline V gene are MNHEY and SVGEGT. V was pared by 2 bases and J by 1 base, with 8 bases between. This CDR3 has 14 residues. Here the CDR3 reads CASSYTRLQETQYF. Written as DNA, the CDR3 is TGTGCCAGCAGTTACACGAGGCTCCAAGAGACCCAGTACTTC.